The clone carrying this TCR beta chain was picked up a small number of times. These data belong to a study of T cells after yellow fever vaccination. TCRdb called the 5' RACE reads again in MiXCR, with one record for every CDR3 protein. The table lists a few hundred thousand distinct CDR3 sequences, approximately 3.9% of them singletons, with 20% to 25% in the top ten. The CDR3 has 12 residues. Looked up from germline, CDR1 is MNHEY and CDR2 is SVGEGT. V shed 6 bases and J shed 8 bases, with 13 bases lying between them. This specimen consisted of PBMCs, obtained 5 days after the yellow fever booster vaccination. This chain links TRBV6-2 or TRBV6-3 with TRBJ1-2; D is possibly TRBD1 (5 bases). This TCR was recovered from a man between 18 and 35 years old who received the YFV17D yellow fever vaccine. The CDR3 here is CASSAQGWGYTF. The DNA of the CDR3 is TGTGCCAGCAGCGCCCAGGGCTGGGGCTACACCTTC.